Listed here are 5 T cell receptor beta chains from one sample, sequenced in a study of monozygotic twins with inflammatory bowel disease. After re-calling the 5' RACE reads, TCRdb lists one entry per CDR3 protein, DNA absent. The sample totals 300,000 to 450,000 distinct CDR3 sequences. Sequencing used blood. The receptors were gathered from a human donor with ulcerative colitis or Crohn's disease, or a healthy co-twin of an affected twin (not recorded which).

The rearrangement joins TRBV7-9 to TRBJ2-2; TCRdb proposes TRBD2, but this gene call is untestable without DNA. CDR3 length: 16 amino acids. The V gene's germline CDR1 is SEHNR and CDR2 FQNEAQ (reference sequence). CDR3 protein: CATLGLAGASTGELFF.

The rearrangement uses TRBV20-1 and TRBJ2-7; TCRdb returns TRBD1, unconfirmable since there is no DNA. CDR1 is DFQATT, CDR2 SNEGSKA, per germline (reference sequence). This CDR3 is 16 amino acids long. CDR3 loop: CSARDSLAGVPYEQYF.

The V call is TRBV28, the J call TRBJ2-5; TCRdb outputs TRBD2, but without DNA this stays unchecked. The CDR3 contains 17 residues. The germline CDR1 and CDR2 sequences are MDHEN and SYDVKM. CDR3 residues: CASSKAVGLAAQETQYF.

The V and J genes are TRBV7-2 and TRBJ2-6. The CDR3 runs to 17 residues. Germline values: CDR1 SGHTA, CDR2 FQGNSA. CDR3 sequence: CASSSTWVGSGANVLTF. Variable domain in full (rest from reference TRBV7-2 and TRBJ2-6): GAGVSQSPSNKVTEKGKDVELRCDPISGHTALYWYRQSLGQGLEFLIYFQGNSAPDKSGLPSDRFSAERTGGSVSTLTIQRTQQEDSAVYLCASSSTWVGSGANVLTFGAGSRLTVL.

The J gene is TRBJ1-2, the V gene TRBV7-2; absent DNA, TCRdb's TRBD1 call cannot be checked. Germline loops: CDR1 SGHTA, CDR2 FQGNSA. The CDR3 loop spans 15 amino acids. CDR3: CANSADWTAKDGYTF.